This T cell receptor beta chain came from a study of T cells in Graves' hyperthyroidism and ophthalmopathy. The investigators amplified TCR beta CDR3 regions from RNA transcripts. With the HTBI primer set, the TCR CDR3 went through a first round of RT-PCR. MiXCR, run by TCRdb on the multiplex PCR reads, gives a single entry per CDR3 protein. The sample gives 800,000 or so distinct CDR3 sequences, roughly 40% of which show up once; 8.9% is in the top ten. There are a few counts of this clonotype. As yet, its antigen is unknown. In germline, CDR1 is MRHNA, CDR2 SNTAGT. The ends lost 0 bases at V and 8 bases at J; junction bases unmatched: 3. CDR3 length equals 13 residues. The PBMCs were sourced from fresh peripheral blood (around 10 ml). Study observations and caveats: Also found in blood were most expanded thyroid clonotypes above 0.001.

The chain has TRBV6-4 and TRBJ1-1; 7 bases align to TRBD1. Material for sequencing was blood. This TCR came from a man aged 18 to 35 with Graves' hyperthyroidism. CDR3 in DNA: TGTGCCAGCAGTGACTCGGAGGGGGCGGAAGCTTTCTTT. Its protein is CASSDSEGAEAFF.